The next 2 T cell receptor beta chains were all read from a single sample in a study of T cells after yellow fever vaccination. From the 5' RACE reads, TCRdb called clonotypes with MiXCR, one entry per CDR3 protein. The table has some 670,000 distinct CDR3 sequences, 12% seen once. This specimen consisted of PBMCs, obtained on the day of the yellow fever booster vaccination. These receptors came from a man aged 30-40 years who received the YFV17D yellow fever vaccine.

This clonotype was detected many times. V is TRBV3-1 and J is TRBJ2-5; D uncertain. Germline V lookup: CDR1 LGHDT, CDR2 YNNKEL (reference sequence). This CDR3 has 13 residues. The germline V and J ends were trimmed by 4 bases and 7 bases, with 13 bases remaining between them. The CDR3 reads CASSLNTGGTQYF. CDR3 DNA: TGTGCCAGCAGCCTTAACACCGGTGGGACCCAGTACTTC.

The sample holds a few counts of this clonotype. The J gene is TRBJ2-5, the V gene TRBV11-1; 7 positions agree with TRBD1. From germline, CDR1 is SGHAT and CDR2 FQDESV (reference sequence). CDR3 size: 17 residues. Trimming at V came to 2 bases and at J to 2 bases, leaving 11 bases not matched to a gene. In DNA, the CDR3 is TGTGCCAGCAGCTTACTAATCCGGGACAGCCTACAAGAGACCCAGTACTTC. It codes for CASSLLIRDSLQETQYF. Full variable domain (outside the CDR3, taken from reference TRBV11-1 and TRBJ2-5): EAEVAQSPRYKITEKSQAVAFWCDPISGHATLYWYRQILGQGPELLVQFQDESVVDDSQLPKDRFSAERLKGVDSTLKIQPAELGDSAMYLCASSLLIRDSLQETQYFGPGTRLLVL.